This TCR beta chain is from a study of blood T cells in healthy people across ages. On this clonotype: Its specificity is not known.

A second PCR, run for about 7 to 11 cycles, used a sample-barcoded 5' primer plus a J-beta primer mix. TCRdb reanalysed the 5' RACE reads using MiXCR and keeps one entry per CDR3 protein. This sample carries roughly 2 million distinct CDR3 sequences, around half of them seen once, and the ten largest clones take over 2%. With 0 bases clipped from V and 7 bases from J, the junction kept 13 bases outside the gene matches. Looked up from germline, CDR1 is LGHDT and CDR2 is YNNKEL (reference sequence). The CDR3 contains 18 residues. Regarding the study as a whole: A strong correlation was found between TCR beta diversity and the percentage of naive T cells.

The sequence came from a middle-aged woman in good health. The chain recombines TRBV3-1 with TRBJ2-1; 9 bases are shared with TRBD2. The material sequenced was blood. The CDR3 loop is CASSQEGLAGGGSNEQFF. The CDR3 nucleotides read TGTGCCAGCAGCCAAGAAGGGCTCGCGGGAGGGGGTTCAAATGAGCAGTTCTTC.